This T cell receptor (beta chain) was retrieved from a study of T cells after yellow fever vaccination. Study-wide points: Post-booster repertoires again held most primary-vaccination clones (roughly 96% CD4, 88% CD8).

There are a few counts of this clonotype. Its antigen is unidentified. MiXCR was run by TCRdb on the 5' RACE reads, yielding one entry per CDR3 protein. The table includes about 73,000 distinct CDR3 sequences, around 7% detected once. CDR3 length: 18 residues. Germline V gene lookup returns CDR1 MNHNS and CDR2 SASEGT. The V segment lost 5 bases and the J segment 7 bases; nucleotides outside the gene matches: 16. The TCR sequence derives from a man aged 25-40 years who received the YFV17D yellow fever vaccine. The J gene is TRBJ2-1, the V gene TRBV6-1, with 11 bases identical to TRBD2. Sequenced here: CD8+ T cells sorted from PBMCs, sampled on the day of the yellow fever booster vaccination. The CDR3 DNA reads as TGTGCCAGCAGTAGACGGATAGCGGGAGGGGCAGGGGGAAATGAGCAGTTCTTC. Translation: CASSRRIAGGAGGNEQFF.